A selection of T cell receptor beta chains follows, all from one sample in a study of beta chain features in type 1 diabetes. Sequenced by immunoSEQ multiplex PCR; TCRdb stores in-frame clones only, minus some. The table includes tens of thousands of clones, under 35% detected once. Sequencing was done on a sample of stem cell memory CD4+ T cells from blood. Receptor source: a woman aged 18-29 years in good health. Both conserved end residues are part of each CDR3. D genes are given only for firm matches. Size is omitted from some rows. Given values are once, few, many or a class for expanded clones.

d_call clone_size v_call cdr3_aa
TRBD1 few TRBV5-1 CASSPGQVNEQFF
- once TRBV28 CASSWTVSNQPQHF
- few TRBV7-2 CASSLFSAGNTIYF
- few TRBV4-1 CASSQAPGQGSYGYTF
- few TRBV4-1 CASSQESRYQPQHF
- - TRBV6-5 CASSYSAGRGNTIYF
- many TRBV6-5 CASSYGANSGANVLTF
- few TRBV29-1 CSAVKSDTGELFF
TRBD2 few TRBV6-5 CASSLLAGFPDTQYF
- - TRBV18 CASSPEHSGANVLTF
TRBD1 - TRBV18 CASSRTGRDQPQHF
- - TRBV5-8 CASSPRPSYEQYF
TRBD1 - TRBV7-2 CASSRPGQGEHQYF
TRBD1 - TRBV5-1 CASSVLDRLQGGYTF
TRBD2 few TRBV19 CASSARLAGGSGANVLTF
- - TRBV30 CAWKGGATNEKLFF
- - TRBV7-2 CASSLRGGFETQYF
TRBD2 few TRBV19 CASSRLAGRPYNEQFF
- - TRBV5-4 CASSFEDEKLFF
TRBD1 - TRBV10-2 CASSEWTSGTGIEKLFF
- - TRBV7-7 CASSPGVGETQYF
TRBD2 - TRBV30 CACLSSGGYTDTQYF
TRBD2 few TRBV10-3 CAIRGLAGGTDTQYF
- - TRBV5-1 CASSLAGMSTDTQYF
- - TRBV28 CASSLDGNYGYTF
TRBD1 - TRBV10-3 CAIMEGTGFGYTF
- - TRBV11-3 CASSFRGEQFF
- - TRBV2 CASIGLILETQYF
TRBD2 - TRBV11-3 CASSWSGAYNEQFF
- - TRBV7-2 CASSLNAPSGIGVGELFF
TRBD2 few TRBV11-2 CASSRTSGTPEQYF
TRBD2 few TRBV7-2 CASMRGGGGDTQYF
- - TRBV5-4 CASSLGSTVPSTDTQYF
TRBD1 - TRBV30 CAWRTGQGTGELFF
- - TRBV27 CASSLPPAGYFYEQYF
TRBD1 - TRBV14 CASSQSGGAIYGYTF
TRBD1 few TRBV7-2 CASRLGQGAGGYTF
TRBD2 - TRBV30 CAWRGGSGERGTQYF
- - TRBV4-3 CASSQERHTGELFF
TRBD2 - TRBV11-2 CASSPVAGVRTDTQYF
- - TRBV5-8 CASSLNGITNPEAFF
TRBD1 - TRBV5-1 CASSQGDLRATNEKLFF
TRBD1 few TRBV5-4 CASSRTGDTETQYF
TRBD1 - TRBV27 CARQGMNTEAFF
- - TRBV5-1 CASSPVPGQGTSGLTNNEQFF
TRBD2 - TRBV7-8 CASSLAVGTSAYNEQFF
- - TRBV7-2 CASSLGEDAIGEQFF
TRBD1 few TRBV11-2 CASSKPTRQGLAKNIQYF
- - TRBV7-2 CASSPESRGGQYF